One and the same sample provided the 27 T cell receptor beta chains below, sequenced in a study of PD-1 blockade in classical Hodgkin lymphoma. Every patient was affected by relapse after autologous stem cell transplantation, while exposure to brentuximab vedotin was not uniform. Magnetic negative selection served to purify CD4+ T cells out of PBMCs that had been thawed. Assay used: immunoSEQ multiplex PCR; TCRdb lists only in-frame clones, some missing. The repertoire holds 26,000 or so clones, with approximately 80% as singletons. The sequenced sample was CD4+ T cells from blood, obtained at baseline. These receptors were taken from a human donor with classical Hodgkin lymphoma.

The chain has TRBV30 and TRBJ2-3; D remains unclear. Germline values: CDR1 GTSNPN, CDR2 SVGIG (reference sequence). The CDR3 has 12 amino acids. The ends were cut back, 8 bases at V and 2 bases at J, with 11 bases in the middle. The CDR3 loop is CALKGYTDTQYF. Written as DNA, the CDR3 is TGTGCCCTCAAAGGATACACAGATACGCAGTATTTT.

The gene calls are TRBV18 and TRBJ2-5, with D possibly matching TRBD1 (6 bases). The J call is in doubt because the DNA end fits TRBJ2-7 better. CDR3 size: 14 residues. Per the germline V gene, CDR1 is KGHSH and CDR2 is LQKENI. CDR3 sequence: CASSPRQGPYEQYF. The CDR3 DNA sequence: TGTGCCAGCTCACCAAGGCAGGGGCCCTACGAGCAGTACTTC.

The V gene is TRBV9, the J gene TRBJ1-1; TRBD1 is a possible D gene (5 bases). The CDR3 is 15 amino acids. Germline V CDR1 and CDR2: SGDLS, YYNGEE. Trimming pared 1 base from V and 1 base from J, leaving 11 bases between. CDR3 DNA sequence: TGTGCCAGCAGCGTATCCGGGACGACGAACACTGAAGCTTTCTTT. Translating it yields CASSVSGTTNTEAFF. The variable domain in full, completed from reference TRBV9 and TRBJ1-1, reads DSGVTQTPKHLITATGQRVTLRCSPRSGDLSVYWYQQSLDQGLQFLIQYYNGEERAKGNILERFSAQQFPDLHSELNLSSLELGDSALYFCASSVSGTTNTEAFFGQGTRLTVV.

The J gene is TRBJ2-5, the V gene TRBV30, with D tentatively TRBD2 (6 bases). Trimming left V 3 bases short and J 5 bases short, with 22 bases between. The V gene's germline CDR1 is GTSNPN and CDR2 SVGIG (reference sequence). The CDR3 covers 16 residues. The chain's CDR3 is CAWSGGYEFSKETQYF. DNA for the CDR3: TGTGCCTGGAGCGGGGGTTACGAATTTAGCAAGGAGACCCAGTACTTC.

This clone has only a few counts. The V and J genes are TRBV4-1 and TRBJ1-2; D perhaps matches TRBD1 (5 bases). The germline gives CDR1 MGHRA, CDR2 YSYEKL. This CDR3 comprises 12 residues. V was trimmed by 3 bases and J by 6 bases, leaving 8 bases between them. The CDR3 sequence: CASSQTVDGYTF. CDR3 in DNA: TGCGCCAGCAGCCAGACAGTAGATGGCTACACCTTC.

This clone was picked up one time. This rearrangement joins TRBV6-1 to TRBJ2-3; possible D gene TRBD2, 5 bases. Trimming left V 1 base short and J 4 bases short, with 9 bases between. This CDR3 contains 14 residues. Germline loops: CDR1 MNHNS, CDR2 SASEGT. The CDR3, as DNA: TGTGCCAGCAGTGAAGTGTCGGGGTCAGATACGCAGTATTTT. Translating it yields CASSEVSGSDTQYF.

This clone was observed a few times. The chain employs TRBV11-2 and TRBJ1-2; no clear D gene. V lost 7 bases, J lost 4 bases, and 16 bases lay in between. Germline CDR1 is SGHAT and CDR2 is FQNNGV. The CDR3 has 14 residues. The CDR3 is CASNPTGRSYGYTF. The CDR3 DNA sequence: TGTGCCAGCAATCCTACGGGGAGATCCTATGGCTACACCTTC.

The rearrangement links TRBV5-6 to TRBJ1-1, with unresolved D. V lost 4 bases, J lost 2 bases, and 9 bases lay in between. The CDR3 spans 13 residues. The germline V gene has CDR1 SGHDT and CDR2 YYEEEE. CDR3 bases: TGTGCCAGCAGCCTGTACTTAAACACTGAAGCTTTCTTT. It yields the protein CASSLYLNTEAFF.

This CDR3 reads CASSLWGSTDTQYF. CDR3 in DNA: TGTGCCAGCAGTTTGTGGGGGAGCACAGATACGCAGTATTTT. The chain carries TRBV6-5 and TRBJ2-3; D may be TRBD1 or TRBD2 (5 bases each). CDR1 and CDR2 from the germline V gene are MNHEY and SVGAGI. V lost 4 bases to trimming and J lost 0 bases, with 8 bases between them. This CDR3 has 14 amino acids.

The J gene is TRBJ1-1, the V gene TRBV19, with D perhaps matching TRBD1 (5 bases). The length of the CDR3 is 15 residues. Germline V lookup: CDR1 LNHDA, CDR2 SQIVND (reference sequence). Trimming pared 7 bases from V and 0 bases from J, leaving 15 bases between. The chain's CDR3 is CASISPGHLNTEAFF. The CDR3 DNA reads as TGTGCCAGTATTAGCCCCGGACACCTGAACACTGAAGCTTTCTTT.

V and J are TRBV30 and TRBJ2-3, with 11 bases lining up with TRBD2. V shed 7 bases and J 2 bases; nucleotides not matched to a gene: 17. CDR1 is GTSNPN, CDR2 SVGIG, per germline (reference sequence). The CDR3 loop spans 18 amino acids. In DNA form, the CDR3 reads TGTGCCTCCAGACCTCTAGCGGGGGGCCCTTTTTCCACAGATACGCAGTATTTT. Its protein product is CASRPLAGGPFSTDTQYF.

This rearrangement joins TRBV7-3 to TRBJ2-5, with 7 bases aligning to TRBD2. This CDR3 has 15 residues. Trimming at V came to 5 bases and at J to 2 bases, leaving 8 bases not matched to a gene. Germline V gene lookup returns CDR1 SGHTA and CDR2 FQGTGA. The DNA of the CDR3 is TGTGCCAGCAGCCGAGGAAGCGGGATTCAAGAGACCCAGTACTTC. Translating gives CASSRGSGIQETQYF.

The rearrangement uses TRBV30 and TRBJ1-6, with a weak D call TRBD1 (6 bases). The CDR3 consists of 15 residues. From germline, CDR1 is GTSNPN and CDR2 SVGIG (reference sequence). The V gene lost 4 bases and the J gene lost 10 bases, with 20 bases spanning the gap. The CDR3 DNA reads TGTGCCTGGAACCTTCTACAGGGAATGAGCTCACCCCTCCACTTT. Translation: CAWNLLQGMSSPLHF.

This chain links TRBV7-2 with TRBJ1-2, with 9 bases aligning to TRBD1. V dropped 5 bases and J dropped 3; count of bases not matched to a gene: 10. The CDR3 has 16 amino acids. The germline CDR1 and CDR2 sequences are SGHTA and FQGNSA. The CDR3 reads CASSTGTGRVDYGYTF. In DNA, the CDR3 is TGTGCCAGCAGCACCGGGACAGGGAGGGTAGACTATGGCTACACCTTC.

The chain has TRBV5-1 and TRBJ2-1, with 7 bases lining up with TRBD1. The germline V gene has CDR1 SGHRS and CDR2 YFSETQ. The CDR3 covers 14 residues. With V trimmed by 4 bases and J by 6 bases, 7 bases remained unmatched. The DNA for the CDR3 is TGCGCCAGCAGCCCGAGGGGACAGACCAATGAGCAGTTCTTC. Protein sequence: CASSPRGQTNEQFF.

This chain uses TRBV28 with TRBJ1-2; D gene uncertain. The V end lost 7 bases, the J end lost 5 bases, and 11 bases lay between the germline ends. Germline CDR1 MDHEN, CDR2 SYDVKM. The CDR3 contains 12 residues. The CDR3 region is CASKVSGYGYTF. The CDR3 bases are TGTGCCAGCAAGGTCTCGGGTTATGGCTACACCTTC.

This clone was found once. The chain couples TRBV15 to TRBJ1-2, with D tentatively TRBD1 (6 bases). Germline CDR1 and CDR2: LNHNV and YYDKDF (reference sequence). This CDR3 has 16 residues. Trimming removed 6 bases from V and 6 bases from J, with 23 bases in between. The CDR3 bases are TGTGCCACCAGAGGGCACCCCTTAGTGGGGGGCGATGGCTACACCTTC. The encoded protein is CATRGHPLVGGDGYTF.

The rearrangement links TRBV28 to TRBJ1-4; D is perhaps TRBD1 (5 bases). Between the trimmed V and J ends, which lost 1 base and 8 bases, there was a span of 11 bases. Germline V gives CDR1 MDHEN, CDR2 SYDVKM. This CDR3 spans 14 amino acids. In DNA, the CDR3 is TGTGCCAGCAGTTTATCGGGGCGCTGGGAAAAACTGTTTTTT. Amino acids: CASSLSGRWEKLFF.

This chain joins TRBV6-5 and TRBJ1-2; D is undetermined. In germline, CDR1 is MNHEY, CDR2 SVGAGI. The CDR3 runs to 13 residues. The V and J ends lost 6 bases and 5 bases respectively, with 13 bases between them. The CDR3, as DNA: TGTGCCAGCAGCCCAGGAAGGTCATATGGCTACACCTTC. Translation: CASSPGRSYGYTF.

This chain uses TRBV7-2 with TRBJ1-5; 9 nucleotides line up with TRBD1. The V and J ends lost 5 bases and 9 bases, in that order; junction bases with no gene match: 11. This CDR3 comprises 15 residues. Germline V gene data show CDR1 as SGHTA and CDR2 as FQGNSA. Written as DNA, the CDR3 is TGTGCCAGCAGCCCCTTTCTGGACAGGGGTGGGCCCCAGCATTTT. It is translated as CASSPFLDRGGPQHF.

V gene TRBV19 combines with J gene TRBJ2-7; 10 nucleotides line up with TRBD1. The V gene end was trimmed by 3 bases and the J gene end by 4 bases; junction bases not matched to a gene: 9. From germline, CDR1 is LNHDA and CDR2 SQIVND (reference sequence). CDR3 length: 16 residues. The CDR3 sequence: CASSITSRGQGYEQYF. DNA for the CDR3: TGTGCCAGTAGTATTACTTCTAGGGGACAGGGGTACGAGCAGTACTTC.

The genes are TRBV19 and TRBJ1-6, with D tentatively TRBD1 (6 bases). CDR1 LNHDA and CDR2 SQIVND come from the germline V gene (reference sequence). The germline V and J ends were trimmed by 8 bases and 7 bases, with 12 bases remaining between them. The CDR3 is made up of 13 amino acids. The CDR3 nucleotides read TGTGCCAGTGGCACAGGGCTGAATTCACCCCTCCACTTT. Amino acid sequence: CASGTGLNSPLHF.

The V call is TRBV28, the J call TRBJ1-2; 11 nucleotides align to TRBD1. The CDR3 extends over 16 amino acids. V lost 4 bases to trimming and J lost 5 bases; unmatched junction nucleotides: 9. Germline-derived CDR1 and CDR2 are MDHEN and SYDVKM. Here the CDR3 DNA reads TGTGCCAGCAGTTACACCGGGACAGGGGGTCAGTATGGCTACACCTTC. It yields the protein CASSYTGTGGQYGYTF.

The J gene is TRBJ2-2, the V gene TRBV6-5; 9 nucleotides align to TRBD1. This CDR3 is built from 15 residues. J lost 5 bases, V lost 5 bases, and 6 bases had no gene match. Germline CDR1 and CDR2: MNHEY and SVGAGI. The CDR3 spells CASSMDRGGTGELFF. The CDR3 DNA reads as TGTGCCAGCAGTATGGACAGGGGAGGGACCGGGGAGCTGTTTTTT.

The chain uses TRBV6-1 and TRBJ2-1; 7 positions agree with TRBD1. The CDR3 loop spans 15 amino acids. After removal of 4 bases from V and 5 bases from J, the junction contained 8 bases not matched to a gene. Per germline, CDR1 MNHNS and CDR2 SASEGT. Here the CDR3 reads CASSVGRGTHNEQFF. The CDR3 DNA is TGTGCCAGCAGTGTTGGCAGGGGGACCCACAATGAGCAGTTCTTC.

This chain joins TRBV10-1 and TRBJ2-7; D might be TRBD1 (6 bases). Germline-derived CDR1 and CDR2 are WNHNN and SYGVQD (reference sequence). The V gene lost 1 base and the J gene lost 10 bases, with 11 bases spanning the gap. CDR3 length equals 12 residues. The CDR3, as DNA: TGCGCCAGCAGTGAGTTCGAGGGACACCAGTACTTC. Its translation: CASSEFEGHQYF.

This clone was seen more than once but under ten times. This sequence joins TRBV30 and TRBJ1-2; no clear D gene. There are 15 residues in the CDR3. V dropped 2 bases and J dropped 4 bases, with 17 bases sitting between them. Germline CDR1 reads GTSNPN; CDR2 reads SVGIG (reference sequence). CDR3 nucleotides: TGTGCCTGGAGTTCCTTGGCAGGCCCTCGCTATGGCTACACCTTC. This sequence encodes CAWSSLAGPRYGYTF. The full variable domain, its missing parts supplied by reference TRBV30 and TRBJ1-2, is SQTIHQWPATLVQPVGSPLSLECTVEGTSNPNLYWYRQAAGRGLQLLFYSVGIGQISSEVPQNLSASRPQDRQFILSSKKLLLSDSGFYLCAWSSLAGPRYGYTFGSGTRLTVV.